This T cell receptor (beta chain) was profiled in a study of T cell responses to AZD1222 COVID-19 vaccine. Study-wide results and caveats: CD4 TCRs associated with vaccination spanned spike, dominating at 160-218 and 743-854. Unmutated variant regions reportedly attract nearly half of all spike-specific TCRs.

Details on this clone: Its specificity is not known.

Samples with a second dose at about 4 or about 12 weeks were pooled together. Repertoires were generated with immunoSEQ multiplex PCR, while TCRdb's copy carries only in-frame clones and drops some. This table has about 130,000 clones, approximately 85% appearing once. The TCR comes from an adult who received the AZD1222 COVID-19 vaccine. The source material was peripheral blood, sampled 28 days after the second AZD1222 dose.

The CDR3 reads CSGGWAGTGTEAFF. The CDR3 bases are TGCAGCGGGGGGTGGGCCGGCACGGGCACTGAAGCTTTCTTT. The chain employs TRBV29-1 and TRBJ1-1; perhaps TRBD1 as D (5 bases). V gave up 7 bases and J gave up 4 bases, with 19 bases separating them. The CDR3 is made up of 14 amino acids. Germline CDR1 SQVTM, CDR2 ANQGSEA.